One T cell receptor beta chain is described in this entry. V lost 4 bases to trimming and J lost 3 bases, with 13 bases between them. Germline CDR1 reads SQVTM; CDR2 reads ANQGSEA. The CDR3 has 14 residues. The data are from a study of T cell responses to AZD1222 COVID-19 vaccine. Measured with immunoSEQ multiplex PCR; TCRdb has only the in-frame clones, and not every one. The repertoire consists of about 180,000 clones, with around 88% occurring once and the leading ten covering about 9.9%. The clonotype comes from an adult who received the AZD1222 COVID-19 vaccine. This chain joins TRBV29-1 and TRBJ1-3, with D possibly matching TRBD1 (5 bases). Material: peripheral blood, obtained 28 days after the second AZD1222 dose. Written as DNA, the CDR3 is TGCAGCGTTGGGGGGGTGAGCGGTGGAAACACCATATATTTT. Protein: CSVGGVSGGNTIYF.